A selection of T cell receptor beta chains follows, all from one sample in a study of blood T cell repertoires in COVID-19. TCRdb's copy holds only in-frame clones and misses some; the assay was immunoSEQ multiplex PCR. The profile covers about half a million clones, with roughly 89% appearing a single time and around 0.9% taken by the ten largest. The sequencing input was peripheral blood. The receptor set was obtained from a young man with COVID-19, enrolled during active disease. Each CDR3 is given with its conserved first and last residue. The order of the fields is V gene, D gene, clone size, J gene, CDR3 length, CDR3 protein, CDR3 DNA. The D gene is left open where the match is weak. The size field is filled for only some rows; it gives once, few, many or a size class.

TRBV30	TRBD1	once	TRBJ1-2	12	CAGNQGAGGYTF	TGTGCCGGGAATCAGGGGGCAGGGGGCTACACCTTC
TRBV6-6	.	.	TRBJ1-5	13	CASSYYRNQPQHF	TGTGCCAGCAGTTACTACCGGAATCAGCCCCAGCATTTT
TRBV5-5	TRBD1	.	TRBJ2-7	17	CASSLLVGTGSSYEQYF	TGTGCCAGCAGCCTTTTAGTAGGGACAGGCTCTTCCTACGAGCAGTACTTC
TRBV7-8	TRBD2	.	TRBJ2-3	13	CASSQRERDTQYF	TGTGCCAGTTCCCAGCGGGAGAGGGATACGCAGTATTTT
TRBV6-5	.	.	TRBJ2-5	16	CASSYSWLPNQETQYF	TGTGCCAGCAGTTACTCGTGGCTCCCCAATCAAGAGACCCAGTACTTC
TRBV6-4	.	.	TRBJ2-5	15	CASSAPTDFGETQYF	TGTGCCAGCAGTGCCCCGACAGATTTTGGGGAGACCCAGTACTTC
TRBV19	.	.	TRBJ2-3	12	CASSPNTDTQYF	TGTGCCAGTAGTCCAAATACAGATACGCAGTATTTT
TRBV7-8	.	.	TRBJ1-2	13	CASSFDTNYGYTF	TGTGCCAGCAGCTTCGACACGAACTATGGCTACACCTTC
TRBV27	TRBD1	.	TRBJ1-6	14	CASSLSTGNSPLHF	TGTGCCAGCAGTTTATCGACAGGGAATTCACCCCTCCACTTT
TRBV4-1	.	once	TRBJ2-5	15	CASSQVPGHGETQYF	TGCGCCAGCAGCCAAGTACCGGGACACGGGGAGACCCAGTACTTC
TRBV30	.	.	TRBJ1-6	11	CAFSHRTALHF	TGTGCCTTCTCACACCGTACAGCCCTCCACTTT
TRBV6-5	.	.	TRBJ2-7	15	CASIEGGVRSYEQYF	TGTGCCAGCATCGAAGGGGGGGTTCGCTCCTACGAGCAGTACTTC
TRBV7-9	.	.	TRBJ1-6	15	CASSLGSGVDFTLHF	TGTGCCAGCAGCTTAGGGTCGGGGGTGGACTTCACCCTCCACTTT
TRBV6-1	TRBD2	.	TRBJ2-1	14	CASRKLAGGDEQFF	TGTGCCAGCAGGAAGCTAGCGGGAGGTGATGAGCAGTTCTTC
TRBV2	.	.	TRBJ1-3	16	CASLGGGEFIGNTIYF	TGTGCCAGCCTAGGGGGGGGCGAGTTTATCGGAAACACCATATATTTT
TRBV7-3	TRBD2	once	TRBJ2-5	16	CASSPGPGRGEETQYF	TGTGCCAGCAGCCCAGGCCCCGGGAGGGGAGAAGAGACCCAGTACTTC
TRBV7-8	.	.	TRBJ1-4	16	CASSLREIGAGEKLFF	TGTGCCAGCAGCTTAAGGGAGATTGGAGCCGGTGAAAAACTGTTTTTT
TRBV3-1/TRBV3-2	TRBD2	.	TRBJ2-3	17	CASSQGIAGGPTDTQYF	TGTGCCAGCAGCCAAGGGATAGCGGGGGGGCCGACAGATACGCAGTATTTT
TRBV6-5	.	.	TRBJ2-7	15	CASRAWEGESNEQYF	TGTGCCAGCAGGGCCTGGGAGGGGGAAAGCAACGAGCAGTACTTC
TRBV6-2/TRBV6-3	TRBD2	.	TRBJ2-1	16	CASSDLAGSIYNEQFF	TGTGCCAGCAGTGATCTAGCGGGGTCTATCTACAATGAGCAGTTCTTC
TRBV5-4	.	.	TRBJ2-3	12	CASSPTSNTQYF	TGTGCCAGCAGCCCGACTAGTAATACGCAGTATTTT
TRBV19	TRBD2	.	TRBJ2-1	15	CASRIGPSGGLEQFF	TGTGCCAGTAGGATTGGCCCTAGCGGGGGGCTGGAGCAGTTCTTC
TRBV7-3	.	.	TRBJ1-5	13	CASSFRGGQPQHF	TGTGCCAGCAGCTTCCGGGGGGGACAGCCCCAGCATTTT
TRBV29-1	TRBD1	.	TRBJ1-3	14	CSASDRGALDTIYF	TGCAGCGCTTCGGACAGGGGCGCCCTAGACACCATATATTTT
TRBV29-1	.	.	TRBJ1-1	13	CSVVGRLNTEAFF	TGCAGCGTTGTTGGCAGATTGAACACTGAAGCTTTCTTT
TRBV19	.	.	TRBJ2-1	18	CASRAPMGGGGYNNEQFF	TGTGCCAGTAGGGCACCAATGGGTGGCGGGGGCTACAACAATGAGCAGTTCTTC
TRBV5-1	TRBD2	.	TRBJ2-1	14	CASSRLTTSDEQFF	TGCGCCAGCAGCCGTTTAACTACTAGCGATGAGCAGTTCTTC
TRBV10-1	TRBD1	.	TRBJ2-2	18	CASSEVYGGTGAPGELFF	TGCGCCAGCAGTGAAGTATACGGGGGGACAGGGGCCCCCGGGGAGCTGTTTTTT
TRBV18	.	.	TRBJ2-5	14	CASSQSGYQETQYF	TGTGCCAGCTCACAATCCGGGTACCAAGAGACCCAGTACTTC
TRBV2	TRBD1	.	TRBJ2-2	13	CASTGGYVGELFF	TGTGCCAGTACAGGGGGATACGTCGGGGAGCTGTTTTTT
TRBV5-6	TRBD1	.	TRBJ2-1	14	CASYDGTGYNEQFF	TGTGCCAGCTATGATGGGACAGGATACAATGAGCAGTTCTTC
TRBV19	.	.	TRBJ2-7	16	CASSISWTKKSYEQYF	TGTGCCAGTAGTATAAGCTGGACAAAGAAGAGCTACGAGCAGTACTTC
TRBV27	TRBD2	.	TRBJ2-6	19	CASSSVFELAGVGANVLTF	TGTGCCAGCAGTTCCGTCTTCGAACTAGCGGGAGTTGGGGCCAACGTCCTGACTTTC
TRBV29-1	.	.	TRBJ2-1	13	CSVEYVASNEQFF	TGCAGCGTTGAATATGTAGCGAGCAATGAGCAGTTCTTC
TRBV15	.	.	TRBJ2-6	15	CATSRAGSGANVLTF	TGTGCCACCAGCAGAGCGGGCTCTGGGGCCAACGTCCTGACTTTC
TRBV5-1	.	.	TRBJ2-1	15	CASSFSQGVNNEQFF	TGCGCCAGCAGCTTCTCCCAGGGTGTGAACAATGAGCAGTTCTTC
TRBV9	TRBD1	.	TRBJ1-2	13	CASSVGGDSGYTF	TGTGCCAGCAGCGTAGGCGGGGACAGCGGCTACACCTTC
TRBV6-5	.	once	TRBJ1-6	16	CASSYQQVLGNSPLHF	TGTGCCAGCAGTTACCAACAGGTCCTTGGGAATTCACCCCTCCACTTT
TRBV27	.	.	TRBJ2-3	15	CASSSRQWSADTQYF	TGTGCCAGCAGTTCGAGGCAGTGGAGCGCAGATACGCAGTATTTT
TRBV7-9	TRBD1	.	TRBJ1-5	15	CASSLGQGANQPQHF	TGTGCCAGCAGCTTGGGACAGGGGGCAAATCAGCCCCAGCATTTT
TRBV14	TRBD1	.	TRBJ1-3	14	CASSRTGVGNTIYF	TGTGCCAGCAGCAGGACAGGGGTTGGAAACACCATATATTTT
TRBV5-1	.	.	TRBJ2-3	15	CASSQEGRDTDTQYF	TGCGCCAGCAGCCAAGAGGGTCGAGACACAGATACGCAGTATTTT
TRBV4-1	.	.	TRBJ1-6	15	CASSPAGTYNSPLHF	TGCGCCAGCAGCCCGGCAGGAACTTATAATTCACCCCTCCACTTT
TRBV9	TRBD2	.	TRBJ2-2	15	CASSATSGGTGELFF	TGTGCCAGCAGCGCTACTAGCGGTGGCACCGGGGAGCTGTTTTTT
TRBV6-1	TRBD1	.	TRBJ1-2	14	CASSETGGVYGYTF	TGTGCCAGCAGTGAGACAGGGGGAGTCTATGGCTACACCTTC
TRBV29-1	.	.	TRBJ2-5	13	CSVQQGLQETQYF	TGCAGCGTTCAACAGGGTTTACAAGAGACCCAGTACTTC
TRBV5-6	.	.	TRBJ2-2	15	CASSFFRERAGELFF	TGTGCCAGCAGCTTTTTCCGGGAGCGAGCCGGGGAGCTGTTTTTT
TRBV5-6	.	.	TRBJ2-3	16	CASSLRAQGPTDTQYF	TGTGCCAGCAGCTTGAGGGCCCAGGGGCCCACAGATACGCAGTATTTT
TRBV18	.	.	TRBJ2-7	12	CASSPGGGEQYF	TGTGCCAGCTCACCGGGGGGAGGCGAGCAGTACTTC
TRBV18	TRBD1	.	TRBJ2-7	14	CASSPGQGHYEQYF	TGTGCCAGCTCACCGGGACAGGGACACTACGAGCAGTACTTC
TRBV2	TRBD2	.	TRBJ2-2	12	CASMSGGGELFF	TGTGCCAGCATGTCGGGGGGCGGGGAGCTGTTTTTT
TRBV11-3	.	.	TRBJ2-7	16	CASSLIGGIVSYEQYF	TGTGCCAGCAGCTTAATTGGTGGCATTGTTTCCTACGAGCAGTACTTC
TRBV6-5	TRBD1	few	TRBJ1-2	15	CASSSSGTGLDGYTF	TGTGCCAGCAGTAGCTCCGGGACAGGGCTCGATGGCTACACCTTC
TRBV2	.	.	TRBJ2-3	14	CASSASGSTDTQYF	TGTGCCAGCAGCGCATCAGGGTCGACAGATACGCAGTATTTT
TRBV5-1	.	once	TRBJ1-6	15	CASSFTGAENSPLHF	TGCGCCAGCAGCTTTACAGGCGCCGAAAATTCACCCCTCCACTTT
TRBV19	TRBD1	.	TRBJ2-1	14	CASSGGQGADEQFF	TGTGCCAGTAGTGGTGGACAGGGGGCGGATGAGCAGTTCTTC
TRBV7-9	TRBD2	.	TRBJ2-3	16	CASSLNPSGGANTQYF	TGTGCCAGCAGCTTAAATCCCAGCGGGGGGGCCAATACGCAGTATTTT